Below, 12 T cell receptor beta chains from the same sample are listed, as sequenced in a study of blood T cell repertoires in COVID-19. Method: immunoSEQ multiplex PCR; TCRdb's copy keeps in-frame clones and lacks some. Of over 100,000 clones in the sample, 85% are singletons; the top ten hold 1.3% to 1.5%. The material sequenced was peripheral blood. These receptors were taken from a man aged 40-49 years with acute or convalescent COVID-19.

The chain combines TRBV11-2 with TRBJ1-2; D may be TRBD1 (6 bases). Germline V gives CDR1 SGHAT, CDR2 FQNNGV. The CDR3 has 13 residues. The V end was cut by 4 bases, the J end by 10 bases, with 16 bases between. The CDR3 DNA is TGTGCCAGCAGCTCCGGACAGTATCCCTCCTACACCTTC. It specifies CASSSGQYPSYTF. Combining the CDR3 with reference TRBV11-2 and TRBJ1-2 gives the whole variable domain EAGVAQSPRYKIIEKRQSVAFWCNPISGHATLYWYQQILGQGPKLLIQFQNNGVVDDSQLPKDRFSAERLKGVDSTLKIQPAKLEDSAVYLCASSSGQYPSYTFGSGTRLTVV.

This sequence joins TRBV6-6 and TRBJ1-1; maybe TRBD1 (5 bases). The CDR3 consists of 13 residues. Trimming shortened V by 6 bases and J by 6 bases, and 14 bases separated the two germline ends. The germline V gene encodes CDR1 MNHNY and CDR2 SVGAGI (reference sequence). The CDR3 is CASRSGGSPEAFF. The DNA for the CDR3 is TGTGCCAGCAGATCGGGGGGGAGTCCTGAAGCTTTCTTT.

This rearrangement joins TRBV6-1 to TRBJ1-1; TRBD1 agrees at 8 bases. Trimming cost V 2 bases and J 10 bases; bases outside gene matches: 9. The CDR3 length is 14 residues. Germline values: CDR1 MNHNS, CDR2 SASEGT. The CDR3 protein is CASSETGGIVRAFF. The CDR3 coding sequence is TGTGCCAGCAGTGAAACAGGGGGGATCGTGAGAGCTTTCTTT.

V and J are TRBV3-1 (or the pseudogene TRBV3-2) and TRBJ2-5, with 11 bases lining up with TRBD2. With 4 bases clipped from V and 5 bases from J, the junction kept 9 bases outside the gene matches. CDR3 size: 16 residues. Germline V lookup: CDR1 LGHDT, CDR2 YNNKEL (reference sequence). CDR3: CASSPSSGGRWETQYF. CDR3 nucleotide sequence: TGTGCCAGCAGCCCATCTAGCGGGGGGCGTTGGGAGACCCAGTACTTC.

CDR3 loop: CASSSGTGGLYTEAFF. The CDR3 bases are TGTGCCAGCAGTTCTGGGACAGGGGGTCTGTACACTGAAGCTTTCTTT. The rearrangement uses TRBV6-5 and TRBJ1-1; 11 nucleotides align to TRBD1. V shed 4 bases and J 3 bases; nucleotides not matched to a gene: 7. The V gene's germline CDR1 is MNHEY and CDR2 SVGAGI. The CDR3 extends over 16 amino acids.

V and J are TRBV5-6 and TRBJ1-4, with TRBD1 matching over 11 bases. The junction had 4 bases not matched to a gene; V was cut back by 1 base and J by 8 bases. Germline V gives CDR1 SGHDT, CDR2 YYEEEE. The CDR3 loop spans 15 amino acids. This CDR3 reads CASSLPGQGVEKLFF. CDR3 coding DNA: TGTGCCAGCAGCTTGCCGGGACAGGGGGTAGAAAAACTGTTTTTT.

The chain uses TRBV28 and TRBJ2-4; the D gene is possibly TRBD1 (7 bases). The CDR3 sequence is 14 residues long. V was cut by 5 bases and J by 4 bases, with 12 bases left in between. Germline loops: CDR1 MDHEN, CDR2 SYDVKM. The CDR3 spells CASSQGGPKNIQYF. CDR3 in DNA: TGTGCCAGCAGTCAGGGGGGACCGAAAAACATTCAGTACTTC.

This chain uses TRBV2 with TRBJ1-5; tentatively, D is TRBD1 (5 bases). Germline assignment: CDR1 SNHLY and CDR2 FYNNEI. The CDR3 consists of 13 residues. Trimming left V 4 bases short and J 3 bases short, with 7 bases between. The CDR3 DNA reads as TGTGCCAGCAGTGGACAGCCCAATCAGCCCCAGCATTTT. It codes for CASSGQPNQPQHF.

This clone was seen a few times. The chain employs TRBV6-5 and TRBJ1-6; D call uncertain. Per germline, CDR1 MNHEY and CDR2 SVGAGI. CDR3 length: 15 residues. Trimming removed 2 bases from V and 9 bases from J, with 14 bases in between. In nucleotides, the CDR3 is TGTGCCAGCAGTTACGCGGGCTTCGAGGGTTCACCCCTCCACTTT. Its translation is CASSYAGFEGSPLHF.

The rearrangement links TRBV27 to TRBJ1-6; D is uncertain. V lost 2 bases, J lost 0 bases, and 11 bases lay in between. Looked up from germline, CDR1 is MNHEY and CDR2 is SMNVEV (reference sequence). The CDR3 consists of 17 residues. The CDR3 reads CASSLGRLASYNSPLHF. CDR3 coding DNA: TGTGCCAGCAGTTTAGGCAGACTGGCCTCCTATAATTCACCCCTCCACTTT.

V and J are TRBV3-1 (or the pseudogene TRBV3-2) and TRBJ2-7; the match to TRBD1 covers 12 bases. This CDR3 has 17 residues. Germline-derived CDR1 and CDR2 are LGHDT and YNNKEL (reference sequence). V lost 1 base and J lost 6; bases outside the gene matches: 10. The CDR3 region is CASSQGGQGAASREQYF. In DNA form, the CDR3 reads TGTGCCAGCAGCCAAGGGGGACAGGGGGCCGCATCACGCGAGCAGTACTTC.

This clone was counted once. The gene calls are TRBV6-6 and TRBJ2-7, with 8 bases identical to TRBD2. The CDR3 is 17 residues long. The germline V gene has CDR1 MNHNY and CDR2 SVGAGI (reference sequence). The V and J ends lost 5 bases and 2 bases, in that order; junction bases with no gene match: 14. CDR3 sequence (DNA): TGTGCCAGCAGTCGCTTAGGTCTAGCGGGCCGCACCTACGAGCAGTACTTC. Residues: CASSRLGLAGRTYEQYF.